This TCR beta chain was retrieved from a study of CD8 T cells in Susac syndrome. Study outcomes and limitations: The CD4+ T cell repertoire of patients with Susac syndrome showed no detectable clonal expansion.

This clonotype has more than one count but fewer than ten. The target antigen is unknown. The authors reverse transcribed roughly 0.5 to 1 ug RNA with random hexamers. Coverage of TCR beta CDR3 amplification by immunoSEQ multiplex PCR extended to 54 Vbeta and 13 Jbeta. MiXCR, run by TCRdb on the immunoSEQ multiplex PCR reads, gives a single entry per CDR3 protein. The sample lists 140,000 to 150,000 distinct CDR3 sequences; 90% to 97% were seen once. The TCR sequence derives from a human donor with Susac syndrome. The sequencing sample was made of CD4+ T cells from PBMCs.

The CDR3 region has the DNA TGTGCCAGCAGTTTAAGGCAGGGGACCTACGAGCAGTACTTC. Translating gives CASSLRQGTYEQYF. The chain couples TRBV28 to TRBJ2-7; weak D call: TRBD1 (6 bases). The CDR3 consists of 14 residues. Germline V CDR1 and CDR2: MDHEN, SYDVKM. The V end lost 2 bases, the J end lost 2 bases, and 10 bases lay between the germline ends.